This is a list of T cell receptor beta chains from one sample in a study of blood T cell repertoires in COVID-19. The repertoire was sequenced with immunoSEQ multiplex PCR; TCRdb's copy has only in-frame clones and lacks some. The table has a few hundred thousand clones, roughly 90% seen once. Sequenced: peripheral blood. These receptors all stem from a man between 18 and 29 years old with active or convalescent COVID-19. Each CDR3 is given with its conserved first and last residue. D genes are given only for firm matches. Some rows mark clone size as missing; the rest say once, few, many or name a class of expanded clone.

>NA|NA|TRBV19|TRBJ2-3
TGTGCCAGTAGTATGGCAGGGACTAGCACAGATACGCAGTATTTT
CASSMAGTSTDTQYF
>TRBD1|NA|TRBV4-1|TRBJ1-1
TGCGCCAGCAGAGCCCGCGGGACAGCCCTCACTGAAGCTTTCTTT
CASRARGTALTEAFF
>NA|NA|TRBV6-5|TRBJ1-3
TGTGCCAGCAGCTATCAGGGGAGCTCTGGAAACACCATATATTTT
CASSYQGSSGNTIYF
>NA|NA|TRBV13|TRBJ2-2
TGTGCCAGCAGCCCACGCTGGCGGTCCGGGGAGCTGTTTTTT
CASSPRWRSGELFF
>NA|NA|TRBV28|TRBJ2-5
TGTGCCAGCCAGCGACAGAGGACCCAAGAGACCCAGTACTTC
CASQRQRTQETQYF
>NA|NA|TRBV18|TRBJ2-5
TGTGCCAGCTCACCCCGGGACTTAGAGACCCAGTACTTC
CASSPRDLETQYF
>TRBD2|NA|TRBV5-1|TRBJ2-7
TGCGCCAGCAGCTTGGATCTAGGGAGGGGCTACTACGAGCAGTACTTC
CASSLDLGRGYYEQYF
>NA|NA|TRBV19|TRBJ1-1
TGTGCCAGTAGTACAAACAGGAATGAAGCTTTCTTT
CASSTNRNEAFF
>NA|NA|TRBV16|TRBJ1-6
TGTGCCAGCAGCCGACAAATGGGGGACTCGAGCTCCTATAATTCACCCCTCCACTTT
CASSRQMGDSSSYNSPLHF
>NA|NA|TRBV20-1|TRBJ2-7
TGCAGTGCTAGTATCCCGGGACTTAAGGGGGAGCAGTACTTC
CSASIPGLKGEQYF
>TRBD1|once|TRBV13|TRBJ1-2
TGTGCCAGCAGCTTAGGGAAAGACAGGGGGGTCGACTATGGCTACACCTTC
CASSLGKDRGVDYGYTF
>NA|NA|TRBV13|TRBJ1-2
TGTGCCAGCAGACAGGCAATTAACTATGGCTACACCTTC
CASRQAINYGYTF
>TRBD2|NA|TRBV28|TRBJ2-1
TGTGCCAGCAGTTTTCTAGCGGGGAGCTCCTACAATGAGCAGTTCTTC
CASSFLAGSSYNEQFF
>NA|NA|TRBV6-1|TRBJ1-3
TGTGCCAGCAGTGAAACCGGAGGAGGTGGAAACACCATATATTTT
CASSETGGGGNTIYF
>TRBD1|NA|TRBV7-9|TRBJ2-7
TGTGCCAGCAGCTTAAGTGCCAGGGGGTACGAGCAGTACTTC
CASSLSARGYEQYF
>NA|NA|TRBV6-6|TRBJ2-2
TGTGCCAGCAGTTTTCACAGGGAGGAGCTGTTTTTT
CASSFHREELFF
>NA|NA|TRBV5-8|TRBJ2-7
TGTGCCAGCACTTCCGCCCCGACAGCATCCTACGAGCAGTACTTC
CASTSAPTASYEQYF
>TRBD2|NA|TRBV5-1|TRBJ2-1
TGCGCCAGCAGCACGGCCGGGACTAGCGGGAGGTACAATGAGCAGTTCTTC
CASSTAGTSGRYNEQFF
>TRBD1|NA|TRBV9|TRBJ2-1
TGTGCCAGCAGCGAAAGGGACAGGGAATACGGTGAGCAGTTCTTC
CASSERDREYGEQFF
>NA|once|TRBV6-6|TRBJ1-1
TGTGCCAGCAGATCGGTGCCTGAAGCTTTCTTT
CASRSVPEAFF
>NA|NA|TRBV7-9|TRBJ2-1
TGTGCCAGCAGCTTAAAAGGCCGGGGGCAAGGACTAGGTGTCAATGAGCAGTTCTTC
CASSLKGRGQGLGVNEQFF
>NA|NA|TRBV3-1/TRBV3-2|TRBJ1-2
TGTGCCAGCAGCCAACAACGGACTCCAAACTATGGCTACACCTTC
CASSQQRTPNYGYTF
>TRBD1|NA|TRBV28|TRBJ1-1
TGTGCCAGCAGTTTAAGACAGGGTAACACTGAAGCTTTCTTT
CASSLRQGNTEAFF
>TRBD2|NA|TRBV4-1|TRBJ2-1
TGCGCCAGCAGCTACCCCGGGACTAGCGGGAGGGATGAGCAGTTCTTC
CASSYPGTSGRDEQFF
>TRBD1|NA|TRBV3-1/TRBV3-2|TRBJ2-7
TGTGCCAGCGGGAGACAGGGGAGCTCCTACGAGCAGTACTTC
CASGRQGSSYEQYF
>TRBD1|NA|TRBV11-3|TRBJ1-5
TGTGCCAGCAGCCCCCCGGGACAGGGTTTCGGCAATCAGCCCCAGCATTTT
CASSPPGQGFGNQPQHF
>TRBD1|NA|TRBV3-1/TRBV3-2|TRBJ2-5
TGTGCCAGCAGCCCGAGGGACAGGGAGGAGACCCAGTACTTC
CASSPRDREETQYF
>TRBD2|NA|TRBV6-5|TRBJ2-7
TGTGCCACCTCAGCGGGAGCAACCTACGAGCAGTACTTC
CATSAGATYEQYF
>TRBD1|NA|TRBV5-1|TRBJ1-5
TGCGCCAGCAGCACGGGACAGCCCAATCAGCCCCAGCATTTT
CASSTGQPNQPQHF
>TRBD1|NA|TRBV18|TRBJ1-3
TGTGCCAGCTCACCAGGACAGGCGAACTCTGGAAACACCATATATTTT
CASSPGQANSGNTIYF
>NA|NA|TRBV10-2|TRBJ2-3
TGCGCCAGCAGTGAATTGGGACTCTCTCCCACAGATACGCAGTATTTT
CASSELGLSPTDTQYF
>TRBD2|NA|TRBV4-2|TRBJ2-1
TGTGCCAGCAGCCAAGATCGGGCTAGCGGAATCAATGAGCAGTTCTTC
CASSQDRASGINEQFF
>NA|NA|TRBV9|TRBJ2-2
TGTGCCAGCAGCCTAGGAGGTCTAACTACCGGGGAGCTGTTTTTT
CASSLGGLTTGELFF
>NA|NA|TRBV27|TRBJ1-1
TGTGCCAGCAGGGAGGGTATCAGAGTCAACACTGAAGCTTTCTTT
CASREGIRVNTEAFF
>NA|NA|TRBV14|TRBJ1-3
TGTGCCAGCAGCCAAGTAAGAGCTGGAAACACCATATATTTT
CASSQVRAGNTIYF
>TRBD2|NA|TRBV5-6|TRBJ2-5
TGTGCCAGCAGCTTGCTAGCGGGAGGTCAAGAGACCCAGTACTTC
CASSLLAGGQETQYF
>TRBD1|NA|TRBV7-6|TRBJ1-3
TGTGCCAGCAGCTCCACTAGGACAGGCTCCCCCTCTGGAAACACCATATATTTT
CASSSTRTGSPSGNTIYF
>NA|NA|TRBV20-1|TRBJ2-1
TGCAGTGCTAGTGGCCGGCCAGGGGACAATGAGCAGTTCTTC
CSASGRPGDNEQFF
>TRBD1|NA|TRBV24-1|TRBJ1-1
TGTGCCACCAGTGATAGGGACAGTCGAGACACTGAAGCTTTCTTT
CATSDRDSRDTEAFF
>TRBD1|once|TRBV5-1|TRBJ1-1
TGCGCCAGCAGCCAGGGGACAGCTGAAGCTTTCTTT
CASSQGTAEAFF
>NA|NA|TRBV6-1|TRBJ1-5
TGTGCCAGCAGTGAGCGGAGCGCCGTAGATCAGCCCCAGCATTTT
CASSERSAVDQPQHF
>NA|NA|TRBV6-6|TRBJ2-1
TGTGCCAGCAGTTACGTCCGGGACTTAAACAATGAGCAGTTCTTC
CASSYVRDLNNEQFF
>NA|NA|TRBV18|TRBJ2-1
TGTGCCAGCTCACCACCGGGGAGATACAATGAGCAGTTCTTC
CASSPPGRYNEQFF
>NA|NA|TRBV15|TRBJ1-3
TGTGCCACCAGCCCTCTTCGGGCTAGGGGCACCATATATTTT
CATSPLRARGTIYF
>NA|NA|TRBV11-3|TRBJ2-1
TGTGCCAGCAGCCCGGGACACTACAATGAGCAGTTCTTC
CASSPGHYNEQFF
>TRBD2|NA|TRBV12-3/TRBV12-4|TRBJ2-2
TGTGCCAGCAGTCTCGGGGGGGCCGGGGAGCTGTTTTTT
CASSLGGAGELFF
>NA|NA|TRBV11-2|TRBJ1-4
TGTGCCAGCAGCCTCTCGGGGGGGGGCGATGAAAAACTGTTTTTT
CASSLSGGGDEKLFF
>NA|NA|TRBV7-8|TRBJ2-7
TGTGCCAGCAGCTTAGCGGGAGTGAGGTACGAGCAGTACTTC
CASSLAGVRYEQYF
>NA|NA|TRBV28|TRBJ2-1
TGTGCCAGCAGTTTCAGTATGAATGAGCAGTTCTTC
CASSFSMNEQFF
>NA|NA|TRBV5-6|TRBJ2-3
TGTGCCAGCAGCTTGATCAGCGGCCTTTTCACAGATACGCAGTATTTT
CASSLISGLFTDTQYF
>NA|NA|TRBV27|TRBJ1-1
TGTGCCAGCAGTTCTCTAGTAGGCGGGAGGGCTGAAGCTTTCTTT
CASSSLVGGRAEAFF
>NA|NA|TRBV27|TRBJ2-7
TGTGCCAGCAGCTCCCTTAGCTCCTACGAGCAGTACTTC
CASSSLSSYEQYF